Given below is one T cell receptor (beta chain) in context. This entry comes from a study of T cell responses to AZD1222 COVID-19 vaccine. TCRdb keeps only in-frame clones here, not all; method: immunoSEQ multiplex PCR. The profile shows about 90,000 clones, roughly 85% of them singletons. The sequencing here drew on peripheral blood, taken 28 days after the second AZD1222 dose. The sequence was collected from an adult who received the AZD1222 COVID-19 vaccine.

The CDR3: CASSWGTGLTQPQHF. CDR3 coding DNA: TGTGCCAGCAGCTGGGGGACAGGGTTAACTCAGCCCCAGCATTTT. The chain recombines TRBV7-9 with TRBJ1-5; 9 positions match TRBD1. Losses at the gene ends were 4 bases for V and 6 bases for J; bases not matched to a gene: 7. Germline lookup yields CDR1 SEHNR and CDR2 FQNEAQ (reference sequence). The CDR3 runs 15 residues.